The subject of this entry is one T cell receptor beta chain. This entry is derived from a study of blood T cell repertoires in COVID-19. About the study: Sources were T cells, B-cell-depleted T cells, or PBMCs; the material itself was cDNA or gDNA.

The CDR3 sequence is 13 residues long. CDR1 and CDR2 from the germline V gene are LNHDA and SQIVND (reference sequence). The ends were cut back, 7 bases at V and 6 bases at J, with 13 bases in the middle. The repertoire was sequenced with immunoSEQ multiplex PCR; TCRdb's copy has only in-frame clones and lacks some. Among 200,000 to 250,000 clones listed, about 88% were seen once. The sequence was obtained from a man in his forties or fifties with COVID-19, enrolled during active disease. Sequencing used peripheral blood. The chain carries TRBV19 and TRBJ1-5, with a possible D match to TRBD1 (6 bases). As DNA, the CDR3 is TGTGCCAGTACCATCTCAGGGGCTCAGCCCCAGCATTTT. It is translated as CASTISGAQPQHF.